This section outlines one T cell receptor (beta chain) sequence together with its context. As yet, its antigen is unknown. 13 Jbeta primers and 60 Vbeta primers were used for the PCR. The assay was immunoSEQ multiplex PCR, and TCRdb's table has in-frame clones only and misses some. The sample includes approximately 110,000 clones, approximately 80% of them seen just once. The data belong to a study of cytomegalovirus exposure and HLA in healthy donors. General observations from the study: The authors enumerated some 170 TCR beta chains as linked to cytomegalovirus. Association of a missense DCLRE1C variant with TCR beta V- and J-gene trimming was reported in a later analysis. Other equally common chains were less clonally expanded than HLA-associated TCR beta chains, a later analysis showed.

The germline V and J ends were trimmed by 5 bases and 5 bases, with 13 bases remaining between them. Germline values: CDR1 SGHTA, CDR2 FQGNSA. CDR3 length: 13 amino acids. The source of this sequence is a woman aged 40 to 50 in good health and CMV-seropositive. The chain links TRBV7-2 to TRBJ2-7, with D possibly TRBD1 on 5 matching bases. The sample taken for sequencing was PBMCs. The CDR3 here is CASSPQGRDEQYF. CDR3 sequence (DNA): TGTGCCAGCAGCCCCCAGGGTCGCGACGAGCAGTACTTC.